Included here is one T cell receptor beta chain sequence, with context. V was pared by 0 bases and J by 6 bases, with 14 bases between. There are 15 residues in the CDR3. Germline lookup yields CDR1 MNHEY and CDR2 SVGEGT. This sample is drawn from a study of T cell responses to AZD1222 COVID-19 vaccine. Only in-frame clones appear in the TCRdb table, and some are missing; sequencing was by immunoSEQ multiplex PCR. The sample records about 150,000 clones, 90% being singletons. The sequence was collected from an adult in good health. The sequenced sample was peripheral blood, obtained on day 0 of AZD1222 vaccination. This chain joins TRBV6-2 or TRBV6-3 and TRBJ1-2; the D gene is possibly TRBD1 (5 bases). CDR3 residues: CASSYSSGQTDGYTF. The CDR3 coding sequence is TGTGCCAGCAGTTACTCGTCTGGGCAGACAGATGGCTACACCTTC.